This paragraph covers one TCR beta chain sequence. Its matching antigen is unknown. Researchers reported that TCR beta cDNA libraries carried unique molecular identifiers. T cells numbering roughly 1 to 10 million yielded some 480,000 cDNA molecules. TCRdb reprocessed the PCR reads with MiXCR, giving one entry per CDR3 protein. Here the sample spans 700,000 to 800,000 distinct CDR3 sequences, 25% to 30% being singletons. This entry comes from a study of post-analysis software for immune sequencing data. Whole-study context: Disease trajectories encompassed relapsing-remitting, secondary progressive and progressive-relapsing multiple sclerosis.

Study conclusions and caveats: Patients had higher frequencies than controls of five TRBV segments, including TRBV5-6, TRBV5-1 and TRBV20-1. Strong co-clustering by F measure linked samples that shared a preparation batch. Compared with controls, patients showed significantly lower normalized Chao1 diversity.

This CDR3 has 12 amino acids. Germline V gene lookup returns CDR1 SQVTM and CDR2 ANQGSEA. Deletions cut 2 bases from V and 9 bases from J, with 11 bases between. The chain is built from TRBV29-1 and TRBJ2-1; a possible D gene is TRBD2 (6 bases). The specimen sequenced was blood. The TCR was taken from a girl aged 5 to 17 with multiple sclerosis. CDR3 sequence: CSVERGNSEQFF. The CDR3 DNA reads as TGCAGCGTTGAACGGGGGAACAGTGAGCAGTTCTTC.